What follows are 28 T cell receptor beta chains derived from one specimen sequenced in a study of long-term antiretroviral therapy in people with HIV. Survey-level resolution applied to immunoSEQ assay v3.0. Some clones are missing from TCRdb's copy, which holds only in-frame ones; the method was immunoSEQ multiplex PCR. The sample includes 25,000 to 35,000 clones, roughly 78% of them seen just once. Sequencing was performed on unsorted PBMCs, taken 1.5 years before starting antiretroviral therapy. All receptors come from a man aged 18 to 29 with HIV.

The chain uses TRBV7-9 and TRBJ1-2, with 7 bases fitting TRBD1. CDR1 and CDR2 from the germline V gene are SEHNR and FQNEAQ (reference sequence). J gave up 5 bases and V 1 base, and 4 bases lay outside the gene matches. There are 14 residues in the CDR3. CDR3 coding DNA: TGTGCCAGCAGCTTAGGGGACAGTAGATATGGCTACACCTTC. It translates to CASSLGDSRYGYTF.

V gene TRBV18 combines with J gene TRBJ2-7, with 9 bases fitting TRBD2. Trimming at V came to 2 bases and at J to 2 bases, leaving 7 bases not matched to a gene. The length of the CDR3 is 16 residues. The germline gives CDR1 KGHSH, CDR2 LQKENI. This chain's CDR3 is CASSPTWRGGTYEQYF. CDR3 sequence (DNA): TGTGCCAGCTCACCAACTTGGCGGGGGGGGACCTACGAGCAGTACTTC.

V is TRBV10-3 and J is TRBJ2-7; 10 bases are a match to TRBD1. With 7 bases clipped from V and 5 bases from J, the junction kept 8 bases outside the gene matches. Per germline, CDR1 ENHRY and CDR2 SYGVKD. The CDR3 spans 14 residues. DNA for the CDR3: TGTGCCATCACCAGCAGGGACAGGGGCGACGAGCAGTACTTC. As protein: CAITSRDRGDEQYF.

The table lists this clone with a count of one. V usage is TRBV6-5 and J usage is TRBJ2-5; TRBD1 might be the D (5 bases). Germline CDR1 reads MNHEY; CDR2 reads SVGAGI. The CDR3 runs 12 residues. Trimming cost V 7 bases and J 3 bases, with 9 bases left between them. The CDR3 loop is CASKGFEETQYF. The CDR3 nucleotides are TGTGCCAGCAAGGGGTTTGAAGAGACCCAGTACTTC.

The genes are TRBV29-1 and TRBJ2-1; D uncertain. The germline V gene encodes CDR1 SQVTM and CDR2 ANQGSEA. The CDR3 sequence is 11 residues long. The ends were cut back, 7 bases at V and 6 bases at J, with 10 bases in the middle. The CDR3 coding sequence is TGCAGCGCCGACGAATTCAATGAGCAGTTCTTC. Translated, it gives CSADEFNEQFF.

Concerning this clone itself: One end of the junction varies from germline; a read error may be responsible. J is TRBJ2-5 and V is TRBV7-7; D is perhaps TRBD1 (6 bases). The germline gives CDR1 SSHAT, CDR2 FNYEAQ (reference sequence). The CDR3 has 13 residues. CDR3 nucleotides: TGTGCTAGCAGCCCAAGGGGGTCGGTTCCCCAGTACTTC. Translating gives CASSPRGSVPQYF.

This clone was seen only a few times. The chain joins TRBV7-9 to TRBJ1-2; 10 nucleotides match TRBD1. CDR3 size: 14 residues. CDR1 is SEHNR and CDR2 is FQNEAQ in the germline V gene (reference sequence). Losses at the gene ends were 5 bases for V and 8 bases for J; bases not matched to a gene: 8. The CDR3 loop reads CASSATGGAEGYTF. CDR3 sequence (DNA): TGTGCCAGCAGCGCGACAGGGGGCGCGGAGGGCTACACCTTC. Complete variable domain (other parts from reference TRBV7-9 and TRBJ1-2): DTGVSQNPRHKITKRGQNVTFRCDPISEHNRLYWYRQTLGQGPEFLTYFQNEAQLEKSRLLSDRFSAERPKGSFSTLEIQRTEQGDSAMYLCASSATGGAEGYTFGSGTRLTVV.

This rearrangement joins TRBV6-1 to TRBJ2-7; 7 bases are shared with TRBD1. In germline, CDR1 is MNHNS, CDR2 SASEGT. V lost 5 bases to trimming and J lost 0 bases; unmatched junction nucleotides: 4. The CDR3 loop spans 14 amino acids. For the CDR3, the DNA is TGTGCCAGCAGTCCCCGGGACAGCTCCTACGAGCAGTACTTC. Translated: CASSPRDSSYEQYF.

In its sample, this clone was seen a few times. Other DNA sequences of this sample code for an identical CDR3. The chain carries TRBV27 and TRBJ1-1, with 9 bases matching TRBD1. After removal of 3 bases from V and 4 bases from J, the junction contained 6 bases not matched to a gene. The germline gives CDR1 MNHEY, CDR2 SMNVEV (reference sequence). The CDR3 has 15 residues. Here the CDR3 reads CASSLDGQGSTEAFF. In nucleotides, the CDR3 is TGTGCCAGCAGTTTGGATGGACAGGGGAGCACTGAAGCTTTCTTT.

This clone was seen more than once but under ten times. The chain links TRBV4-1 to TRBJ1-5; TRBD1 matches at 9 bases. The junction had 6 bases not matched to a gene; V was cut back by 4 bases and J by 5 bases. Germline CDR1 reads MGHRA; CDR2 reads YSYEKL. This CDR3 is 15 amino acids long. DNA for the CDR3: TGCGCCAGCAGCCCGGGACAGGGTCTTTATCAGCCCCAGCATTTT. Protein product: CASSPGQGLYQPQHF.

The chain links TRBV4-1 to TRBJ1-5; weak D call: TRBD1 (5 bases). CDR3 length equals 13 residues. With 1 base removed from V and 6 bases from J, the gap between germline ends came to 7 bases. Germline assignment: CDR1 MGHRA and CDR2 YSYEKL. The CDR3 DNA sequence: TGCGCCAGCAGCCAAGGGGGGGGTCAGCCCCAGCATTTT. Translation: CASSQGGGQPQHF.

The CDR3: CASSLWRLRAAEAFF. CDR3 sequence (DNA): TGTGCCAGCAGTTTATGGCGGCTTAGGGCCGCGGAAGCTTTCTTT. V and J are TRBV28 and TRBJ1-1; D gene uncertain. V shed 0 bases and J shed 8 bases, with 16 bases lying between them. Germline assignment: CDR1 MDHEN and CDR2 SYDVKM. The CDR3 consists of 15 residues.

This chain connects TRBV27 to TRBJ1-4; D might be TRBD1 (6 bases). Germline loops: CDR1 MNHEY, CDR2 SMNVEV (reference sequence). This CDR3 spans 17 amino acids. Deletions cut 2 bases from V and 7 bases from J, with 20 bases between. CDR3 amino acids: CASSLKGVINYGEKLFF. CDR3 bases: TGTGCCAGCAGTTTAAAGGGGGTAATCAACTATGGTGAAAAACTGTTTTTT. The full variable domain, its missing parts supplied by reference TRBV27 and TRBJ1-4, is EAQVTQNPRYLITVTGKKLTVTCSQNMNHEYMSWYRQDPGLGLRQIYYSMNVEVTDKGDVPEGYKVSRKEKRNFPLILESPSPNQTSLYFCASSLKGVINYGEKLFFGSGTQLSVL.

J is TRBJ2-7 and V is TRBV25-1; 8 nucleotides align to TRBD1. Looked up from germline, CDR1 is MGHDK and CDR2 is SYGVNS. CDR3 length: 16 residues. The junction had 14 bases not matched to a gene; V was cut back by 8 bases and J by 2 bases. The CDR3 DNA reads as TGTGCCAGCTCGGACAGGGTATCGGGTTTGACCTACGAGCAGTACTTC. Residues: CASSDRVSGLTYEQYF.

This clone appeared a few times. The rearrangement uses TRBV6-1 and TRBJ1-4; 9 bases map to TRBD1. The ends lost 4 bases at V and 8 bases at J; junction bases unmatched: 8. Germline CDR1 MNHNS, CDR2 SASEGT. The CDR3 contains 15 residues. CDR3 DNA: TGTGCCAGCAGTGGCGGGGGGACAGGGCTGGAAAAACTGTTTTTT. Residues: CASSGGGTGLEKLFF.

The chain is built from TRBV5-1 and TRBJ1-1, with D perhaps matching TRBD1 (6 bases). The CDR3 contains 16 residues. Trimming stripped 0 bases from V and 4 bases from J, with 16 bases between. The germline CDR1 and CDR2 sequences are SGHRS and YFSETQ. The CDR3 DNA sequence: TGCGCCAGCAGCTTGGGCAGGGGTGGGATCGGCACTGAAGCTTTCTTT. Its protein product is CASSLGRGGIGTEAFF.

The chain has TRBV15 and TRBJ1-1; a weak D match, TRBD1 (5 bases). V shed 3 bases and J shed 10 bases, with 21 bases lying between them. The CDR3 consists of 15 residues. CDR1 and CDR2 from the germline V gene are LNHNV and YYDKDF (reference sequence). The CDR3 loop is CATSRAGGYSLGAFF. In DNA, the CDR3 is TGTGCCACCAGCAGGGCGGGGGGTTACAGCTTGGGAGCTTTCTTT.

In its sample, this clone was seen once. The V gene is TRBV5-4, the J gene TRBJ2-3, with 11 bases matching TRBD1. V was pared by 3 bases and J by 2 bases, with 5 bases of the junction left unmatched. This CDR3 is built from 16 residues. CDR1 SGHNT and CDR2 YYREEE come from the germline V gene (reference sequence). The CDR3 nucleotides read TGTGCCAGCAGCTCCGGGACAGGGGGATACACAGATACGCAGTATTTT. Its translation is CASSSGTGGYTDTQYF.

J is TRBJ1-3 and V is TRBV9; D gene unclear. CDR3 size: 13 residues. The germline CDR1 and CDR2 sequences are SGDLS and YYNGEE. V lost 1 base to trimming and J lost 4 bases, with 6 bases between them. CDR3 in amino acids: CASSVSLGNTIYF. CDR3 nucleotides: TGTGCCAGCAGCGTAAGTCTGGGAAACACCATATATTTT.

This chain joins TRBV30 and TRBJ2-7; 8 bases fit TRBD2. CDR3 length equals 15 residues. Looked up from germline, CDR1 is GTSNPN and CDR2 is SVGIG (reference sequence). V was clipped by 2 bases and J by 7 bases; unmatched bases: 13. The CDR3 bases are TGTGCCTGGAGTTATAGCGGGATCTCCTACGAGGAGCAGTACTTC. Amino acid sequence: CAWSYSGISYEEQYF. The variable domain in full, with the rest retrieved from reference TRBV30 and TRBJ2-7, is SQTIHQWPATLVQPVGSPLSLECTVEGTSNPNLYWYRQAAGRGLQLLFYSVGIGQISSEVPQNLSASRPQDRQFILSSKKLLLSDSGFYLCAWSYSGISYEEQYFGPGTRLTVT.

The CDR3 spells CASSIGYRINQPQHF. Here the CDR3 DNA reads TGTGCCAGTAGTATAGGGTACCGGATCAATCAGCCCCAGCATTTT. The chain is built from TRBV19 and TRBJ1-5; D is ambiguous. Trimming removed 1 base from V and 3 bases from J, with 10 bases in between. CDR1 LNHDA and CDR2 SQIVND come from the germline V gene (reference sequence). CDR3 size: 15 residues. Full variable domain (missing parts from reference TRBV19 and TRBJ1-5): DGGITQSPKYLFRKEGQNVTLSCEQNLNHDAMYWYRQDPGQGLRLIYYSQIVNDFQKGDIAEGYSVSREKKESFPLTVTSAQKNPTAFYLCASSIGYRINQPQHFGDGTRLSIL.

The rearrangement joins TRBV30 to TRBJ2-2; 13 positions agree with TRBD2. Germline V gene data show CDR1 as GTSNPN and CDR2 as SVGIG (reference sequence). The CDR3 totals 15 residues. The V and J ends lost 5 bases and 3 bases, in that order; junction bases with no gene match: 3. The CDR3 DNA reads as TGTGCCTGGGGACTAGCGGGAGTCCACACCGGGGAGCTGTTTTTT. Residues: CAWGLAGVHTGELFF.

The gene calls are TRBV6-5 and TRBJ1-1; D might be TRBD1 (6 bases). The CDR3 length is 13 residues. V lost 6 bases and J 7 bases, leaving 15 bases between the germline ends. Germline lookup yields CDR1 MNHEY and CDR2 SVGAGI. CDR3 sequence reads: CASSRTGFGEAFF. The CDR3 DNA follows: TGTGCCAGCAGCAGAACAGGGTTTGGTGAAGCTTTCTTT.

Comment on this clone: The germline gene is not matched at one end of the junction; a read error may be the cause. The chain joins TRBV10-2 to TRBJ1-5; 7 bases map to TRBD1. This CDR3 is built from 16 residues. The V gene's germline CDR1 is WSHSY and CDR2 SAAADI. CDR3 nucleotides: TGCGCCAGCAGTGGAGGGACAGCAGCGTCCAATGAGCCCCAGCATTTT. Translated, it gives CASSGGTAASNEPQHF.

This chain uses TRBV6-4 with TRBJ2-7, with D tentatively TRBD2 (6 bases). V gave up 0 bases and J gave up 6 bases, with 9 bases separating them. The length of the CDR3 is 13 residues. Germline values: CDR1 MRHNA, CDR2 SNTAGT. The CDR3 loop reads CASSDSWGGEQYF. The CDR3 DNA sequence: TGTGCCAGCAGTGACTCGTGGGGAGGCGAGCAGTACTTC.

This clone is labeled as large. The genes are TRBV5-6 and TRBJ1-2; 7 bases are shared with TRBD1. The CDR3 consists of 13 residues. With 2 bases clipped from V and 4 bases from J, the junction kept 2 bases outside the gene matches. Germline CDR1 and CDR2: SGHDT and YYEEEE. The CDR3 nucleotides read TGTGCCAGCAGCTTCCGACAGGGCTATGGCTACACCTTC. Its protein product is CASSFRQGYGYTF.

Concerning this clone: Within the sample, other DNA sequences also encode this same CDR3. The chain links TRBV6-5 to TRBJ1-2; 8 nucleotides line up with TRBD1. The CDR3 is made up of 14 amino acids. J lost 6 bases, V lost 2 bases, and 5 bases had no gene match. Germline values: CDR1 MNHEY, CDR2 SVGAGI. The CDR3: CASSYGQGADGYTF. CDR3 coding DNA: TGTGCCAGCAGTTACGGCCAGGGGGCGGATGGCTACACCTTC.

This chain connects TRBV6-4 to TRBJ2-5; the match to TRBD2 covers 13 bases. Germline assignment: CDR1 MRHNA and CDR2 SNTAGT. The V and J ends lost 8 bases and 5 bases, in that order; junction bases with no gene match: 8. The CDR3 totals 15 residues. CDR3 sequence: CASCPGLAGEETQYF. In DNA, the CDR3 is TGTGCCAGCTGTCCCGGACTAGCGGGAGAGGAGACCCAGTACTTC.